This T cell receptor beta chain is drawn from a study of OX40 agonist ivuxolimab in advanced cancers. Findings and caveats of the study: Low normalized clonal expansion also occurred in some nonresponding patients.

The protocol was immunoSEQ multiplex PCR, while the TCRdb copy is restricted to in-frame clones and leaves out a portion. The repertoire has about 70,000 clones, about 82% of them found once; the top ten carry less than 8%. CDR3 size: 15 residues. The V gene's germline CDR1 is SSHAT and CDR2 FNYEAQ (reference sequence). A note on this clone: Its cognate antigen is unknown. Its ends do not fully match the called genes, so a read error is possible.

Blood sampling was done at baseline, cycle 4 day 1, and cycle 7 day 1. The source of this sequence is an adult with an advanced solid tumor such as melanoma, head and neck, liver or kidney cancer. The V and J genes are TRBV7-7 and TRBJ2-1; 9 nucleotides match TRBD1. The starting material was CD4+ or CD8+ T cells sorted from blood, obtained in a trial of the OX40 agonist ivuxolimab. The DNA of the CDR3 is TGTGCTAGCAGCTCCGGGACAGGGTCCTACAATGAGCAGTTCTTC. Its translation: CASSSGTGSYNEQFF.